Listed below are T cell receptor beta chains from one sample, sequenced in a study of PD-1 blockade in classical Hodgkin lymphoma. Sequenced by immunoSEQ multiplex PCR; TCRdb stores in-frame clones only, minus some. The data contain around 800 clones, more than 75% of them singletons. The specimen comprised peripheral blood mononuclear cells (PBMCs), sampled at baseline. The receptor set was obtained from a human donor with classical Hodgkin lymphoma. CDR3s include the opening cysteine and the closing phenylalanine or tryptophan. The D gene is left open where the match is weak. Expanded clones are given a class, and other clones once, few, many or no size at all.

d_call j_call v_call clone_size cdr3_nt cdr3_aa
- TRBJ2-2 TRBV19 - TGTGCCAGTAGTAGACCCGGAACGAACACCGGGGAGCTGTTTTTT CASSRPGTNTGELFF
TRBD2 TRBJ2-1 TRBV4-2 once TGTGCCAGCAGCAGAACTAGCGGGACCTACAATGAGCAGTTCTTC CASSRTSGTYNEQFF
- TRBJ1-2 TRBV7-9 hyperexpanded TGTGCCAGCAGCTTGGACGTTTCTAACTATGGCTACACCTTC CASSLDVSNYGYTF
TRBD1 TRBJ2-6 TRBV7-2 - TGTGCCAGCAGCTTGAGGGGGCAAGTCAACTCTGGGGCCAACGTCCTGACTTTC CASSLRGQVNSGANVLTF
- TRBJ2-1 TRBV7-2 - TGTGCCAGCAGCTTAGCATGGCAGGGGTACAATGAGCAGTTCTTC CASSLAWQGYNEQFF
TRBD1 TRBJ2-7 TRBV28 few TGTGCCAGCAACATTAGAGACAGGGATTTAAGCGAGCAGTACTTC CASNIRDRDLSEQYF
TRBD1 TRBJ2-1 TRBV28 - TGTGCCAGCAGCCCTCGCGGGACAGGGGGCTACAATGAGCAGTTCTTC CASSPRGTGGYNEQFF
- TRBJ1-1 TRBV7-9 - TGTGCCAGCAGCTCGTGGGCGGTGAACACTGAAGCTTTCTTT CASSSWAVNTEAFF
- TRBJ1-3 TRBV7-2 - TGTGCCAGCAGCTTAGCTGAGGCAATAAACACCATATATTTT CASSLAEAINTIYF
- TRBJ2-1 TRBV4-2 - TGTGCCAGCAGCCAAGATCGGGTAGAGGGAGACCAGTTCTTC CASSQDRVEGDQFF
TRBD2 TRBJ2-3 TRBV27 few TGTGCCAGCAGTTTAAGGACTAGCGGGAAAGATACGCAGTATTTT CASSLRTSGKDTQYF
- TRBJ2-1 TRBV5-5 - TGTGCCAGCAGCTCCGGGACTCCTCAGTGGGGTGAGCAGTTCTTC CASSSGTPQWGEQFF
- TRBJ2-2 TRBV28 - TGTGCCAGCAGCCCCGGGTCATTTAACACCGGGGAGCTGTTTTTT CASSPGSFNTGELFF
TRBD1 TRBJ2-1 TRBV9 - TGTGCCAGCAGCGTAGTAGGGACAGGGTACAATGAGCAGTTCTTC CASSVVGTGYNEQFF
TRBD2 TRBJ2-1 TRBV27 - TGTGCCAGCAGCCGCGGGACTAGCGGCTACAATGAGCAGTTCTTC CASSRGTSGYNEQFF
- TRBJ1-1 TRBV5-1 - TGCGCCAGCAGCTTGGCAGGGGCTGGAGCTTTCTTT CASSLAGAGAFF
- TRBJ2-2 TRBV9 - TGTGCCAGCAGCCTCTACATGGACTATTCGAGAGCCGGGGAGCTGTTTTTT CASSLYMDYSRAGELFF
- TRBJ1-1 TRBV7-9 few TGTGCCAGCAGGTCCGGGACGGGGGATTGGGCTGAAGCTTTCTTT CASRSGTGDWAEAFF
TRBD2 TRBJ2-3 TRBV29-1 - TGCAGCGTTGAGGGACTAGCGGGAGGCACAGATACGCAGTATTTT CSVEGLAGGTDTQYF
TRBD2 TRBJ2-1 TRBV19 - TGTGCCAGTAGTGCCCCCGGGCTAGCGGGCAACAATGAGCAGTTCTTC CASSAPGLAGNNEQFF
- TRBJ1-1 TRBV9 - TGTGCCAGCAGCGTAGGTGACACTGAAGCTTTCTTT CASSVGDTEAFF
- TRBJ2-1 TRBV11-2 few TGTGCCACCGCCGGGACGAACTCCTACAATGAGCAGTTCTTC CATAGTNSYNEQFF
- TRBJ2-3 TRBV29-1 - TGCAGCGCCGAGGGGCAGGGGAGGACAGATACGCAGTATTTT CSAEGQGRTDTQYF
- TRBJ2-5 TRBV15 - TGTGCCACCAGCAGAGATATGGAGACCCAGTACTTC CATSRDMETQYF
- TRBJ2-7 TRBV4-2 - TGTGCCAGCACCGGGGACAAATCCTACGAGCAGTACTTC CASTGDKSYEQYF
- TRBJ1-6 TRBV28 few TGTGCCAGCAGTTTGGGGAGACGGTATAATTCACCCCTCCACTTT CASSLGRRYNSPLHF
- TRBJ1-5 TRBV7-2 - TGTGCCAGCAGCGCGGGCCCTGAACGGGGCAATCAGCCCCAGCATTTT CASSAGPERGNQPQHF
- TRBJ1-3 TRBV28 - TGTGCCAGCAGTTTAGACCGGGCACCTTCTGGAAACACCATATATTTT CASSLDRAPSGNTIYF
- TRBJ2-2 TRBV5-1 - TGCGCCAGCAGCTCCACAGGGAACACCGGGGAGCTGTTTTTT CASSSTGNTGELFF
- TRBJ2-5 TRBV30 - TGTGCCTGGATGTCCAGGGGTTTTAGAGAGACCCAGTACTTC CAWMSRGFRETQYF
- TRBJ2-7 TRBV4-1 few TGCGCCAGCAGCCGCGGACAGAGCTACGAGCAGTACTTC CASSRGQSYEQYF
TRBD1 TRBJ2-7 TRBV7-9 - TGTGCCAGCAGCCCCGGTAGGGGGCGGTCCTACGAGCAGTACTTC CASSPGRGRSYEQYF
- TRBJ1-5 TRBV19 - TGTGCCAGTAGTATAGATTCGGGGGTAACTCAGCCCCAGCATTTT CASSIDSGVTQPQHF
- TRBJ1-3 TRBV2 - TGTGCCAGCAGTATGGGGGCTCTGGGAAACACCATATATTTT CASSMGALGNTIYF
- TRBJ1-5 TRBV28 - TGTGCCAGCGTAAGTCTAGTCGCCCCCAATCAGCCCCAGCATTTT CASVSLVAPNQPQHF
- TRBJ2-3 TRBV5-5 - TGTGCCAGCAGCCGCAGCACAGATACGCAGTATTTT CASSRSTDTQYF
- TRBJ1-5 TRBV6-6 - TGTGCCAGTATGAAAGCGGATAGCAATCAGCCCCAGCATTTT CASMKADSNQPQHF
- TRBJ2-5 TRBV11-2 - TGTGCCAGCAGCCCCCAGGTGACCCAGTACTTC CASSPQVTQYF
- TRBJ2-4 TRBV6-5 - TGTGCCAGCAGTTACTCGGCAGGGCTAGCCAAAAACATTCAGTACTTC CASSYSAGLAKNIQYF
- TRBJ1-6 TRBV5-6 - TGTGCCAGCAGCTCACAGGGTGTTGCCTATAATTCACCCCTCCACTTT CASSSQGVAYNSPLHF
TRBD2 TRBJ2-3 TRBV10-3 - TGTGCCATCAGTGAGCCCCTGGGAGCGGGGGCAGCCCATTACACAGATACGCAGTATTTT CAISEPLGAGAAHYTDTQYF
TRBD1 TRBJ2-7 TRBV9 once TGTGCCAGCAGCACCCGGGACAGGGGGCTTGAGCAGTACTTC CASSTRDRGLEQYF
- TRBJ2-3 TRBV28 - TGTGCCAGCAGTTACCCCTCAGGTAGCGGCACAGATACGCAGTATTTT CASSYPSGSGTDTQYF
- TRBJ2-5 TRBV7-6 - TGTGCCAGCAGCGCGCAGGCTTCAGGGTTCCAAGAGACCCAGTACTTC CASSAQASGFQETQYF
TRBD2 TRBJ2-2 TRBV2 - TGTGCCAGCAGGGCCCAAGCGGGAGACACCGGGGAGCTGTTTTTT CASRAQAGDTGELFF
- TRBJ2-7 TRBV19 - TGTGCCAGTAGTATAGCACCTTCGAAAACCTACGAGCAGTACTTC CASSIAPSKTYEQYF
TRBD1 TRBJ1-6 TRBV5-5 few TGTGCCAGCAGCGCGATAGACAGGGGGGCATATAATTCACCCCTCCACTTT CASSAIDRGAYNSPLHF
- TRBJ1-4 TRBV5-1 - TGCGCCAGCAGCTTGGATCGATGGGCCGGTAATGAAAAACTGTTTTTT CASSLDRWAGNEKLFF
TRBD1 TRBJ2-1 TRBV2 - TGTGCCAGCAAGACAGGGGGCCTTATAGGCGAGCAGTTCTTC CASKTGGLIGEQFF
- TRBJ2-2 TRBV10-3 - TGTGCCAGCAGACACACGGACACCGGGGAGCTGTTTTTT CASRHTDTGELFF